This T cell receptor (beta chain) was observed in a study of cytomegalovirus exposure and HLA in healthy donors. Study-wide results and caveats: A missense variant in DCLRE1C was later tied to TCR beta V- and J-gene trimming. In a later analysis, HLA-associated TCR beta chains were more clonally expanded than equally common others. Cytomegalovirus-associated status was assigned to about 150 TCR beta chains.

V lost 4 bases to trimming and J lost 1 base, with 10 bases between them. CDR3 length: 15 residues. CDR1 and CDR2 (germline): SEHNR, FQNEAQ (reference sequence). In its sample, this clone was seen a few times. Its antigen is still unknown. The PCR contained 60 Vbeta and 13 Jbeta primers. Profiled with immunoSEQ multiplex PCR; TCRdb holds only in-frame clones, not every one. Here the sample spans 120,000 or so clones, about 15% being singletons. This receptor was taken from a female donor in good health and CMV-seropositive. Sequenced material: PBMCs. The V and J genes are TRBV7-9 and TRBJ1-4, with D possibly TRBD1 on 6 matching bases. CDR3 sequence (DNA): TGTGCCAGCAGCTCTACAGGGAGAACTAATGAAAAACTGTTTTTT. Protein sequence: CASSSTGRTNEKLFF.